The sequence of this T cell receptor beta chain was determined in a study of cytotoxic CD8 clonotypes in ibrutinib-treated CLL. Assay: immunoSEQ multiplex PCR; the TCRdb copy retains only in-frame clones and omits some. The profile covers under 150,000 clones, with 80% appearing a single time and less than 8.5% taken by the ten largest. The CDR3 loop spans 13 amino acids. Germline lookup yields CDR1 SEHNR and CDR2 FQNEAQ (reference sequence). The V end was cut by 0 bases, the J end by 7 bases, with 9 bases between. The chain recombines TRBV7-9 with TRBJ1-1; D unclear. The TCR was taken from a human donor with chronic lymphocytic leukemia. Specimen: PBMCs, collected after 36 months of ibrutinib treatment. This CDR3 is CASSLAQRSEAFF. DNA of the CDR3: TGTGCCAGCAGCTTAGCACAGAGAAGTGAAGCTTTCTTT. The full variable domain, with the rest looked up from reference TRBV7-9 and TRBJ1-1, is DTGVSQNPRHKITKRGQNVTFRCDPISEHNRLYWYRQTLGQGPEFLTYFQNEAQLEKSRLLSDRFSAERPKGSFSTLEIQRTEQGDSAMYLCASSLAQRSEAFFGQGTRLTVV.